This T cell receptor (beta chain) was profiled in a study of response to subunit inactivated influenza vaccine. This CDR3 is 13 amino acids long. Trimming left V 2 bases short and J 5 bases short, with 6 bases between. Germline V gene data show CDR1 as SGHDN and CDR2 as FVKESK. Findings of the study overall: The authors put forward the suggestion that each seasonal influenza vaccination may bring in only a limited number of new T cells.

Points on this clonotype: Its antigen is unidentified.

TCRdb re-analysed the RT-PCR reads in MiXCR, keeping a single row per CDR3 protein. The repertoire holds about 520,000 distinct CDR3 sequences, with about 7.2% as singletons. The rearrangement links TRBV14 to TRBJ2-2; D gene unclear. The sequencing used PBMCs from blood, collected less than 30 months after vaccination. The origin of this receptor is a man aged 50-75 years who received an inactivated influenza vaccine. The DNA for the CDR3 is TGTGCCAGCAGCCAACATGAAACCGGGGAGCTGTTTTTT. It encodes CASSQHETGELFF.